The T cell receptor (beta chain) under discussion was sequenced for a study of T cells in Graves' hyperthyroidism and ophthalmopathy. Notes on the study in general: Most thyroid-expanded clonotypes above 0.001 were also found in blood. In validation, the model predicted ophthalmopathy. These predictions came a median roughly 6.5 months before onset.

Newly diagnosed hyperthyroidism patients aged 18 to 65 years had disease lasting under 2 months. Notes on this clonotype: The antigen remains undetermined.

Amplified TCR beta CDR3 regions came from RNA transcripts. RT-PCR in the first round (using the HTBI primer set) targeted the TCR CDR3. TCRdb independently ran MiXCR on the multiplex PCR reads; one entry per CDR3 protein. The repertoire has approximately 870,000 distinct CDR3 sequences, 38% of them found once; the top ten carry over 8%. The CDR3 has 17 amino acids. CDR1 MGHDK and CDR2 SYGVNS come from the germline V gene. V was cut by 1 base and J by 0 bases, with 10 bases left in between. This rearrangement joins TRBV25-1 to TRBJ2-6, with a tentative D call TRBD2 (5 bases). The receptor comes from a man aged 18 to 29 with Graves' hyperthyroidism. The sample comprised blood. The CDR3 sequence: CASSELDRDSGANVLTF. The CDR3 DNA reads TGTGCCAGCAGTGAATTAGATCGGGACTCTGGGGCCAACGTCCTGACTTTC.